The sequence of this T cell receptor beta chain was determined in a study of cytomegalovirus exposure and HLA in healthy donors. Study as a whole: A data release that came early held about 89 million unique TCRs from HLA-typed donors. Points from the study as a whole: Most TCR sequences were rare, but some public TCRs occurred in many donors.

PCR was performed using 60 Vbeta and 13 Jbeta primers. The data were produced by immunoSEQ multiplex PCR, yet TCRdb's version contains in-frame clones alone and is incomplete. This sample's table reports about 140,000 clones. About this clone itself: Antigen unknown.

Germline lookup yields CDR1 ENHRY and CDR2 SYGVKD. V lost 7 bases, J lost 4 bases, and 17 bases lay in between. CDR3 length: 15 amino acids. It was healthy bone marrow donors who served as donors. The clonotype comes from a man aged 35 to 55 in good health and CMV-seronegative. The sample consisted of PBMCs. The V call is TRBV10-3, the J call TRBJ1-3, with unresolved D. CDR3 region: CAINAGSGSGNTIYF. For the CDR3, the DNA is TGTGCCATCAATGCGGGTAGTGGATCAGGAAACACCATATATTTT.